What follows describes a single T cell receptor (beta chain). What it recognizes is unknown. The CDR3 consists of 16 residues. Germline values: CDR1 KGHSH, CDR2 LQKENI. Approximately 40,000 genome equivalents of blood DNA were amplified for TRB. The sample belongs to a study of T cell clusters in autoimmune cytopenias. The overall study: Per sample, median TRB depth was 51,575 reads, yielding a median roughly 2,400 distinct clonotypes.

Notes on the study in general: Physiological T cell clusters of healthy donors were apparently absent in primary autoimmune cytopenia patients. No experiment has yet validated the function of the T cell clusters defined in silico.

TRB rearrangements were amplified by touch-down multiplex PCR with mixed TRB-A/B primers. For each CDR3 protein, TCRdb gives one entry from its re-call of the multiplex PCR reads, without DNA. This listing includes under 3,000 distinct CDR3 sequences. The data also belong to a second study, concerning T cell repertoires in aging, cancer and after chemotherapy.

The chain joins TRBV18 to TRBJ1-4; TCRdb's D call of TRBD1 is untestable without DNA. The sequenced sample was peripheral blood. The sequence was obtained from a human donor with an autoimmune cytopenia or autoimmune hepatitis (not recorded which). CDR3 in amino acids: CASSQTTGTANEKLFF. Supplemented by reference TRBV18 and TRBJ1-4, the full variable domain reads NAGVMQNPRHLVRRRGQEARLRCSPMKGHSHVYWYRQLPEEGLKFMVYLQKENIIDESGMPKERFSAEFPKEGPSILRIQQVVRGDSAAYFCASSQTTGTANEKLFFGSGTQLSVL.